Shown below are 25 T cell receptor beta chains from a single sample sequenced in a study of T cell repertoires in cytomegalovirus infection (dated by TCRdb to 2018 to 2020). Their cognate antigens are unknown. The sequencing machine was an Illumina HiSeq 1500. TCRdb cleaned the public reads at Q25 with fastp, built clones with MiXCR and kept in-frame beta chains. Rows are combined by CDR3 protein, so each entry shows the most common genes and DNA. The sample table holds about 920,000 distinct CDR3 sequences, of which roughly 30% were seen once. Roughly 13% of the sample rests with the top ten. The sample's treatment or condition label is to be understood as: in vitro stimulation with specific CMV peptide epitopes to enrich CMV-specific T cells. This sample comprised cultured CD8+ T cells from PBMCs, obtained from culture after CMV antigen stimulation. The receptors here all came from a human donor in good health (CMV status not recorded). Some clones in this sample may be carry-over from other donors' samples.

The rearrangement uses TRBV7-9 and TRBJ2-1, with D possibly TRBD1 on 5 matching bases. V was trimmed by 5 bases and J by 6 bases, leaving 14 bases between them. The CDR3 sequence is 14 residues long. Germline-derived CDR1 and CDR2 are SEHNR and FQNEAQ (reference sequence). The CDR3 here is CASSTVQVSNEQFF. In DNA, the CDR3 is TGTGCCAGCAGCACGGTACAGGTTTCCAATGAGCAGTTCTTC.

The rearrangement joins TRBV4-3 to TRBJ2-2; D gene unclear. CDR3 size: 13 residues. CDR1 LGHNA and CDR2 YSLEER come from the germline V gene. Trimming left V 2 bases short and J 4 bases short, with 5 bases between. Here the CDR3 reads CASSQSITGELFF. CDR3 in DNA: TGCGCCAGCAGCCAATCGATCACCGGGGAGCTGTTTTTT.

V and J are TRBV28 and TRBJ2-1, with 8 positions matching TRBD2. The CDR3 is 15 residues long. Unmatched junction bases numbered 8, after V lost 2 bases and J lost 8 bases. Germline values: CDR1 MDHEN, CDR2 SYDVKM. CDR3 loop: CASSLTGTSGDEQFF. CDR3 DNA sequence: TGTGCCAGCAGTTTAACAGGGACTAGTGGTGATGAGCAGTTCTTC.

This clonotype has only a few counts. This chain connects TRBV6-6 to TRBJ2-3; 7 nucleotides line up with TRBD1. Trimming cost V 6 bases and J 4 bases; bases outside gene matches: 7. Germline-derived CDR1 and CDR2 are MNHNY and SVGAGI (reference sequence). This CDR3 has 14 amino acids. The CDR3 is CASSDDRDPDTQYF. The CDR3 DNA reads TGTGCCAGCAGCGACGACAGGGACCCAGATACGCAGTATTTT.

In DNA, the CDR3 is TGTGCCAGCAGAGATGACAGGAACACCGGGGAGCTGTTTTTT. This translates into CASRDDRNTGELFF. The rearrangement links TRBV6-6 to TRBJ2-2, with D possibly being TRBD1 (5 bases). The V end lost 6 bases, the J end lost 1 base, and 9 bases lay between the germline ends. CDR1 is MNHNY, CDR2 SVGAGI, per germline (reference sequence). The length of the CDR3 is 14 residues.

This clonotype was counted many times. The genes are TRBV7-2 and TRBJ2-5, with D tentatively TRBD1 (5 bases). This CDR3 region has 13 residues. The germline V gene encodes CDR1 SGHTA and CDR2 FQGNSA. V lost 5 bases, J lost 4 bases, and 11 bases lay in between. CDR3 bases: TGTGCCAGCAGCCATCAGGGTGGAGAGACCCAGTACTTC. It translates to CASSHQGGETQYF. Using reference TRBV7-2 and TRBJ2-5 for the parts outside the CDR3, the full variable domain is GAGVSQSPSNKVTEKGKDVELRCDPISGHTALYWYRQSLGQGLEFLIYFQGNSAPDKSGLPSDRFSAERTGGSVSTLTIQRTQQEDSAVYLCASSHQGGETQYFGPGTRLLVL.

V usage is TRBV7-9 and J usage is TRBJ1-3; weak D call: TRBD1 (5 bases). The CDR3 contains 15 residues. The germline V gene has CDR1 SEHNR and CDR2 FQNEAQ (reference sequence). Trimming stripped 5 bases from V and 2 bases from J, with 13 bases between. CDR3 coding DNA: TGTGCCAGCAGCATAGGGACTTTCACTGGAAACACCATATATTTT. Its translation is CASSIGTFTGNTIYF.

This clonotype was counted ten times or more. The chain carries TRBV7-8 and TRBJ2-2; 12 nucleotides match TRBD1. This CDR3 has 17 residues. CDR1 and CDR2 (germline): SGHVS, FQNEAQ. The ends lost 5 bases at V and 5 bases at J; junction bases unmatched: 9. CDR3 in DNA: TGTGCCAGCAGCCCGGGGACAGGGGGCGCGGGGACCGGGGAGCTGTTTTTT. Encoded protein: CASSPGTGGAGTGELFF.

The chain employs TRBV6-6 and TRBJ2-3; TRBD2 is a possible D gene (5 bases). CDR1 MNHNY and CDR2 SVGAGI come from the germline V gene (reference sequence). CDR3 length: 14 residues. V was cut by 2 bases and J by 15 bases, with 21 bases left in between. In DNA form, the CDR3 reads TGTGCCAGCAGTTACACCGAGGAGCAAATGGACTGTTATTTT. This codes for CASSYTEEQMDCYF.

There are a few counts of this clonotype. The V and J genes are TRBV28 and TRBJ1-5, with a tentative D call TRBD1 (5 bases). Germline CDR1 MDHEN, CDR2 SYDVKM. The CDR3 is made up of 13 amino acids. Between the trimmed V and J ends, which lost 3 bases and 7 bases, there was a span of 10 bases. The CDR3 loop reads CASSFERGQPQHF. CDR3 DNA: TGTGCCAGCAGTTTTGAAAGGGGACAGCCCCAGCATTTT.

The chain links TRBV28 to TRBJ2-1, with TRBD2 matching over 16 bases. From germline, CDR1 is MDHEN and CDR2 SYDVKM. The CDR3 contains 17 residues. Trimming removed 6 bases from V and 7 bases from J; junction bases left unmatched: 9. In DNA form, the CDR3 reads TGTGCCAGCAGATCGGGACTAGCGGGGGGGCCGGGGAATGAGCAGTTCTTC. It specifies CASRSGLAGGPGNEQFF.

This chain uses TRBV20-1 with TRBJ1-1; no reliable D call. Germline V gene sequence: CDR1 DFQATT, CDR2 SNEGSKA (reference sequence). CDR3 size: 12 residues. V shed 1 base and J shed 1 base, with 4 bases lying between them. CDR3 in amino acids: CSARVQNTEAFF. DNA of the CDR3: TGCAGTGCTAGAGTCCAGAACACTGAAGCTTTCTTT.

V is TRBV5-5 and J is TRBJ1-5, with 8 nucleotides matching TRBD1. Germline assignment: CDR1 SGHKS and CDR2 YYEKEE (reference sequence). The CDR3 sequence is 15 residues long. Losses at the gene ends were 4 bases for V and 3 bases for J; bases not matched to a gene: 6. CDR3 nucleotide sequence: TGTGCCAGCAGCCTAACGGGACAGGCCAATCAGCCCCAGCATTTT. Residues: CASSLTGQANQPQHF.

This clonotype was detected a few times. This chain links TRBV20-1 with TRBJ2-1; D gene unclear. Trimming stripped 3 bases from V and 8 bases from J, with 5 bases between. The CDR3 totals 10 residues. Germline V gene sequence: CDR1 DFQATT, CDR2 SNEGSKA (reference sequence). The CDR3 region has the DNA TGCAGTGCTAGCCCCCATGAGCAGTTCTTC. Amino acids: CSASPHEQFF.

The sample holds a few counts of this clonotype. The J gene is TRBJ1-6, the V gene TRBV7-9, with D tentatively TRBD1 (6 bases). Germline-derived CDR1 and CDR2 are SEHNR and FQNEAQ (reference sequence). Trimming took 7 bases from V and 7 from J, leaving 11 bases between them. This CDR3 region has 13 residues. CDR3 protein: CASTGTKNSPLHF. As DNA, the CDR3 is TGTGCCAGCACTGGGACAAAGAATTCACCCCTCCACTTT. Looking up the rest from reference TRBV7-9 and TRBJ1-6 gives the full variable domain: DTGVSQNPRHKITKRGQNVTFRCDPISEHNRLYWYRQTLGQGPEFLTYFQNEAQLEKSRLLSDRFSAERPKGSFSTLEIQRTEQGDSAMYLCASTGTKNSPLHFGNGTRLTVT.

The CDR3 sequence: CASSPGRRRYYGYTF. The CDR3 DNA follows: TGTGCCAGCAGTCCCGGACGGAGGAGGTACTATGGCTACACCTTC. The V and J genes are TRBV12-3 or TRBV12-4 and TRBJ1-2; no firm D call. The V end lost 5 bases, the J end lost 3 bases, and 16 bases lay between the germline ends. The length of the CDR3 is 15 residues.

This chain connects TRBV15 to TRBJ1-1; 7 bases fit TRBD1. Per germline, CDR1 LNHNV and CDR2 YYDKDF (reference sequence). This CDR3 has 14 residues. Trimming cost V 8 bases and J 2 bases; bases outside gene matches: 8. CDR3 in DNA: TGTGCCACCGGACGCCGGGACAGCAACACTGAAGCTTTCTTT. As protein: CATGRRDSNTEAFF.

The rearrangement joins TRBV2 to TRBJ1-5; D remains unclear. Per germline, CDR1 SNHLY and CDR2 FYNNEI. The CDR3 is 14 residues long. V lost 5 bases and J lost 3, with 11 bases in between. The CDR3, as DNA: TGTGCCAGCAGTAGGTCCGGGGTCAATCAGCCCCAGCATTTT. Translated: CASSRSGVNQPQHF.

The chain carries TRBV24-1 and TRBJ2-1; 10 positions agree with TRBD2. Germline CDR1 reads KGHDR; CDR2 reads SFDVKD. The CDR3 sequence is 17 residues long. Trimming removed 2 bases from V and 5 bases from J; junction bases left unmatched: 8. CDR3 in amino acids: CATSDWEAGGFHNEQFF. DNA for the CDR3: TGTGCCACCAGTGATTGGGAAGCGGGGGGGTTCCACAATGAGCAGTTCTTC.

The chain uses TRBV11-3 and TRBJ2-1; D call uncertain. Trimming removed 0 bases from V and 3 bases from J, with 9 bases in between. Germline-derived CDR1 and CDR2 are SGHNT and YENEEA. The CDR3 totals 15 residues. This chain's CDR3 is CASSLDLAVYNEQFF. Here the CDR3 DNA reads TGTGCCAGCAGCTTAGATTTGGCAGTCTACAATGAGCAGTTCTTC. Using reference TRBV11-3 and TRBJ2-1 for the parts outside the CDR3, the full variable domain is EAGVVQSPRYKIIEKKQPVAFWCNPISGHNTLYWYLQNLGQGPELLIRYENEEAVDDSQLPKDRFSAERLKGVDSTLKIQPAELGDSAVYLCASSLDLAVYNEQFFGPGTRLTVL.

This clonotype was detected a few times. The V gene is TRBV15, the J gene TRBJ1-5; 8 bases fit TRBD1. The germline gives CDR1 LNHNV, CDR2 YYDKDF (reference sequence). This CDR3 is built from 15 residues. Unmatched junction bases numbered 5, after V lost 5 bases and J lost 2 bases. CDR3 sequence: CATSSDRVGNQPQHF. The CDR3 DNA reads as TGTGCCACCAGCTCGGACAGGGTGGGCAATCAGCCCCAGCATTTT.

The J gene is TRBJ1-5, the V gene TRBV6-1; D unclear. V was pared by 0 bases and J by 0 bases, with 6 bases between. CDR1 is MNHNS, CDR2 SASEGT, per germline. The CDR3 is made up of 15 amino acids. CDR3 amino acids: CASSEAQISNQPQHF. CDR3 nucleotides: TGTGCCAGCAGTGAAGCCCAGATTAGCAATCAGCCCCAGCATTTT.

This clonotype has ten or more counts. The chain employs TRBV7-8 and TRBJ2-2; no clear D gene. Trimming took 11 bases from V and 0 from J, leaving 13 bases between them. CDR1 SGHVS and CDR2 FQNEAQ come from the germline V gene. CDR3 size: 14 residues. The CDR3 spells CASGRYANTGELFF. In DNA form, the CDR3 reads TGTGCCTCCGGGCGTTACGCGAACACCGGGGAGCTGTTTTTT.

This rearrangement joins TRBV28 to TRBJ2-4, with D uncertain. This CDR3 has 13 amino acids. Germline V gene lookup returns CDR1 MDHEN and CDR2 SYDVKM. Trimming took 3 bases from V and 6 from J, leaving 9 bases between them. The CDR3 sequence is CASSFPGGNIQYF. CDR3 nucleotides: TGTGCCAGCAGTTTCCCCGGCGGAAACATTCAGTACTTC.

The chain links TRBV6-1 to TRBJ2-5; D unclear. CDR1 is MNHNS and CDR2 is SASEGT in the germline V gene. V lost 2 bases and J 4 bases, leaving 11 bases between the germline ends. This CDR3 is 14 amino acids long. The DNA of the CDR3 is TGTGCCAGCAGTGAAATGGGTAGTAGAGAGACCCAGTACTTC. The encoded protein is CASSEMGSRETQYF.